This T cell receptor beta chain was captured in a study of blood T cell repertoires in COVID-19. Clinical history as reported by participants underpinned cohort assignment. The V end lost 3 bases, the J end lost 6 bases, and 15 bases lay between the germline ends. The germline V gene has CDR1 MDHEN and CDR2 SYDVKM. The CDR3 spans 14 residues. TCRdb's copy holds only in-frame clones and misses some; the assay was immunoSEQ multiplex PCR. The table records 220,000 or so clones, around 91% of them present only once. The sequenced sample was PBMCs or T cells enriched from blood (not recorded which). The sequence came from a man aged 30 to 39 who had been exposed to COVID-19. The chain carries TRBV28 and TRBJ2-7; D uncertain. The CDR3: CASSFGWAIGEQYF. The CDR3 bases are TGTGCCAGCAGTTTCGGATGGGCCATAGGCGAGCAGTACTTC.